One sample yielded the 20 T cell receptor beta chains listed below, sequenced in a study of blood T cell repertoires in COVID-19. Profiled with immunoSEQ multiplex PCR; TCRdb holds only in-frame clones, not every one. The sample comprises some 70,000 clones, about 91% of which are singletons, and about 6.4% rests with the top ten. The material sequenced was peripheral blood. These receptor sequences come from an older woman with acute or convalescent COVID-19.

This clone has more than one count but fewer than ten. This chain connects TRBV7-2 to TRBJ2-7, with D perhaps TRBD2 (6 bases). V shed 1 base and J shed 13 bases, with 17 bases lying between them. This CDR3 contains 13 residues. Germline CDR1 is SGHTA and CDR2 is FQGNSA. The chain's CDR3 is CASSLGGIAVFYF. The CDR3 coding sequence is TGTGCCAGCAGCTTAGGCGGGATAGCGGTCTTTTACTTC.

The V call is TRBV28, the J call TRBJ2-2; 7 bases match TRBD2. Trimming at V came to 7 bases and at J to 3 bases, leaving 5 bases not matched to a gene. Germline V gene sequence: CDR1 MDHEN, CDR2 SYDVKM. The CDR3 is 14 residues long. The CDR3 nucleotides are TGTGCCAGCATGGCGGGAGCGGACACCGGGGAGCTGTTTTTT. It specifies CASMAGADTGELFF.

The chain joins TRBV19 to TRBJ1-2, with D perhaps matching TRBD1 (6 bases). This CDR3 spans 13 amino acids. Germline CDR1 is LNHDA and CDR2 is SQIVND (reference sequence). The ends were cut back, 3 bases at V and 7 bases at J, with 12 bases in the middle. CDR3 protein: CASSMSGDRGYTF. The CDR3 coding sequence is TGTGCCAGTAGTATGTCAGGGGATCGTGGCTACACCTTC.

The J gene is TRBJ2-7, the V gene TRBV3-1 (or the pseudogene TRBV3-2); no definite D call. The CDR3 covers 13 residues. CDR1 and CDR2 from the germline V gene are LGHDT and YNNKEL (reference sequence). Trimming removed 0 bases at V and 6 bases at J, with 9 bases between. Written as DNA, the CDR3 is TGTGCCAGCAGCCAAGAATCGCGTTTCGAGCAGTACTTC. Residues: CASSQESRFEQYF.

The chain has TRBV20-1 and TRBJ1-1, with 7 bases identical to TRBD1. V trimming: 5 bases; J trimming: 8 bases; junction bases outside the gene matches: 5. The length of the CDR3 is 11 residues. Germline-derived CDR1 and CDR2 are DFQATT and SNEGSKA (reference sequence). The CDR3 reads CSAPGQVEAFF. DNA of the CDR3: TGCAGTGCTCCCGGACAGGTGGAAGCTTTCTTT.

The gene calls are TRBV27 and TRBJ1-5; possible D gene TRBD1, 5 bases. The ends were cut back, 8 bases at V and 1 base at J, with 12 bases in the middle. Germline V gene data show CDR1 as MNHEY and CDR2 as SMNVEV (reference sequence). The CDR3 length is 14 residues. The CDR3 sequence: CASRSGGSNQPQHF. CDR3 coding DNA: TGTGCCAGCCGTTCGGGGGGGAGCAATCAGCCCCAGCATTTT.

This clone was picked up one time. V and J are TRBV5-4 and TRBJ1-1; D not resolved. V lost 3 bases and J lost 1, with 16 bases in between. The length of the CDR3 is 16 residues. Germline V gives CDR1 SGHNT, CDR2 YYREEE (reference sequence). The CDR3 is CASSSPSWGANTEAFF. The DNA for the CDR3 is TGTGCCAGCAGCTCGCCGTCCTGGGGAGCGAACACTGAAGCTTTCTTT. The whole variable domain, filled in from reference TRBV5-4 and TRBJ1-1, reads ETGVTQSPTHLIKTRGQQVTLRCSSQSGHNTVSWYQQALGQGPQFIFQYYREEENGRGNFPPRFSGLQFPNYSSELNVNALELDDSALYLCASSSPSWGANTEAFFGQGTRLTVV.

The V call is TRBV7-9, the J call TRBJ1-6; 9 bases match TRBD1. The CDR3 consists of 16 residues. Germline CDR1 and CDR2: SEHNR and FQNEAQ (reference sequence). The trim removed 6 bases at V and 10 bases at J, leaving 13 bases unmatched. This CDR3 reads CASSPSGTGKRSPLHF. The CDR3 nucleotides read TGTGCCAGCAGTCCCTCCGGGACAGGGAAAAGATCACCCCTCCACTTT.

This clone was seen once. V is TRBV6-5 and J is TRBJ1-4; 10 bases are shared with TRBD1. The CDR3 consists of 15 residues. Germline values: CDR1 MNHEY, CDR2 SVGAGI. V gave up 6 bases and J gave up 3 bases; unmatched junction bases: 4. The DNA for the CDR3 is TGTGCCAGCAGCCGACAGGGGGCAGCTAATGAAAAACTGTTTTTT. Protein: CASSRQGAANEKLFF.

The V and J genes are TRBV4-3 and TRBJ2-7, with 7 bases aligning to TRBD2. Germline CDR1 LGHNA, CDR2 YSLEER. This CDR3 spans 14 amino acids. The V and J ends lost 1 base and 5 bases, in that order; junction bases with no gene match: 5. The CDR3 reads CASSQGGLRDEQYF. As DNA, the CDR3 is TGCGCCAGCAGCCAAGGGGGACTACGGGACGAGCAGTACTTC.

This rearrangement joins TRBV7-2 to TRBJ2-2; possibly TRBD2 for D (5 bases). CDR3 length equals 16 residues. The V and J ends lost 1 base and 5 bases respectively, with 14 bases between them. From germline, CDR1 is SGHTA and CDR2 FQGNSA. CDR3 nucleotides: TGTGCCAGCAGCTTAGGAAGCAGCAGGACTACCGGGGAGCTGTTTTTT. Residues: CASSLGSSRTTGELFF.

The chain employs TRBV5-1 and TRBJ1-2; D remains ambiguous. CDR3 length: 16 residues. V shed 0 bases and J shed 4 bases, with 16 bases lying between them. In germline, CDR1 is SGHRS, CDR2 YFSETQ. CDR3 region: CASSLVVSGKGYGYTF. CDR3 DNA sequence: TGCGCCAGCAGCTTGGTGGTTTCGGGAAAGGGCTATGGCTACACCTTC.

This clone was seen only once. This chain joins TRBV20-1 and TRBJ2-2; 12 bases line up with TRBD2. This CDR3 has 16 residues. Germline-derived CDR1 and CDR2 are DFQATT and SNEGSKA (reference sequence). The V and J ends lost 3 bases and 5 bases, in that order; junction bases with no gene match: 7. CDR3 sequence reads: CSASTLAGGGTGELFF. DNA of the CDR3: TGCAGTGCTAGTACCCTAGCGGGAGGGGGTACCGGGGAGCTGTTTTTT.

V usage is TRBV10-3 and J usage is TRBJ2-7; D gene uncertain. CDR1 is ENHRY, CDR2 SYGVKD, per germline. CDR3 length: 14 residues. V was shortened by 0 bases and J by 0 bases, with 6 bases between the two germline ends. CDR3 amino acids: CAISESRLSYEQYF. Here the CDR3 DNA reads TGTGCCATCAGTGAGTCCCGACTCTCCTACGAGCAGTACTTC.

This clone was found once. The chain carries TRBV7-2 and TRBJ2-3, with TRBD2 identical over 14 bases. Looked up from germline, CDR1 is SGHTA and CDR2 is FQGNSA. This CDR3 is built from 18 residues. V trimming: 3 bases; J trimming: 4 bases; junction bases outside the gene matches: 9. DNA for the CDR3: TGTGCCAGCAGCTTCCCTACTGAGACTAGCGGGAGGGCAGATACGCAGTATTTT. Translating gives CASSFPTETSGRADTQYF.

The chain links TRBV28 to TRBJ1-1, with 7 bases that match TRBD1. Germline values: CDR1 MDHEN, CDR2 SYDVKM. This CDR3 region has 15 residues. The junction had 7 bases not matched to a gene; V was cut back by 5 bases and J by 1 base. The CDR3 protein is CASSPPGTANTEAFF. Written as DNA, the CDR3 is TGTGCCAGCAGTCCCCCCGGGACAGCGAACACTGAAGCTTTCTTT.

V and J are TRBV11-2 and TRBJ1-2; 7 bases match TRBD1. Germline assignment: CDR1 SGHAT and CDR2 FQNNGV. This CDR3 contains 16 residues. Losses at the gene ends were 5 bases for V and 0 bases for J; bases not matched to a gene: 9. In DNA, the CDR3 is TGTGCCAGCAGCCCCGCCGGACAGGCCACTAACTATGGCTACACCTTC. Protein product: CASSPAGQATNYGYTF.

This clone has a single count. The chain combines TRBV7-9 with TRBJ1-1; possible D gene TRBD1, 6 bases. This CDR3 comprises 16 residues. Trimming stripped 5 bases from V and 0 bases from J, with 16 bases between. CDR1 is SEHNR and CDR2 is FQNEAQ in the germline V gene (reference sequence). The CDR3 nucleotides are TGTGCCAGCAGCGACACCGGGACATTGATGAACACTGAAGCTTTCTTT. Amino acid sequence: CASSDTGTLMNTEAFF.

CDR3 nucleotide sequence: TGTGCCTGGGGAACTACTTGGGATCAGCCCCAGCATTTT. Translation: CAWGTTWDQPQHF. This chain joins TRBV30 and TRBJ1-5, with D hard to call. Trimming cost V 5 bases and J 5 bases, with 13 bases left between them. Germline CDR1 is GTSNPN and CDR2 is SVGIG (reference sequence). This CDR3 is 13 amino acids long.

This chain joins TRBV2 and TRBJ1-2; 9 bases align to TRBD1. The germline CDR1 and CDR2 sequences are SNHLY and FYNNEI. The junction had 13 bases not matched to a gene; V was cut back by 9 bases and J by 8 bases. This CDR3 is built from 14 residues. The CDR3 coding sequence is TGTGCCAGTGTACCTGGACAGGGGCATGGAGGCTACACCTTC. Its protein is CASVPGQGHGGYTF. The entire variable domain, with the rest obtained from reference TRBV2 and TRBJ1-2, is as follows: EPEVTQTPSHQVTQMGQEVILRCVPISNHLYFYWYRQILGQKVEFLVSFYNNEISEKSEIFDDQFSVERPDGSNFTLKIRSTKLEDSAMYFCASVPGQGHGGYTFGSGTRLTVV.